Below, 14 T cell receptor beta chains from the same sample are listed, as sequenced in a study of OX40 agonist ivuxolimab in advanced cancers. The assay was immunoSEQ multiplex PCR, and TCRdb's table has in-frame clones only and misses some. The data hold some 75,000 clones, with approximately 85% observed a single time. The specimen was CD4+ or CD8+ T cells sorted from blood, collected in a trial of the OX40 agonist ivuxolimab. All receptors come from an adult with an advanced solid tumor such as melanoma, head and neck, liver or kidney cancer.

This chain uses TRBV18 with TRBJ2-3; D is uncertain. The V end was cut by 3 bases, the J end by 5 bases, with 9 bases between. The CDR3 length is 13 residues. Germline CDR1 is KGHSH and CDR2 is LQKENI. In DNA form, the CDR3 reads TGTGCCAGCTCACCGACCGGGCGAGATACGCAGTATTTT. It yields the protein CASSPTGRDTQYF. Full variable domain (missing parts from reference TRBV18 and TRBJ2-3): NAGVMQNPRHLVRRRGQEARLRCSPMKGHSHVYWYRQLPEEGLKFMVYLQKENIIDESGMPKERFSAEFPKEGPSILRIQQVVRGDSAAYFCASSPTGRDTQYFGPGTRLTVL.

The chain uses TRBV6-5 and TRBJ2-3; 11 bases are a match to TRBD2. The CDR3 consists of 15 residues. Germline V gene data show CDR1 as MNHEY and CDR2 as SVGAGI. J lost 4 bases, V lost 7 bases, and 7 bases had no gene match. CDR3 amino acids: CASMRLAGLSDTQYF. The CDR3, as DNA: TGTGCCAGCATGAGACTAGCGGGATTGTCAGATACGCAGTATTTT.

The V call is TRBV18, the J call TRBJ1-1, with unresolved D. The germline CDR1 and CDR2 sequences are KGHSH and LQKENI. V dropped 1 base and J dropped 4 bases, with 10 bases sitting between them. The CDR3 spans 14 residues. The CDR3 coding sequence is TGTGCCAGCTCACCACGGGAGAAATCCACTGAAGCTTTCTTT. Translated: CASSPREKSTEAFF. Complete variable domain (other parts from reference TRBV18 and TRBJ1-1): NAGVMQNPRHLVRRRGQEARLRCSPMKGHSHVYWYRQLPEEGLKFMVYLQKENIIDESGMPKERFSAEFPKEGPSILRIQQVVRGDSAAYFCASSPREKSTEAFFGQGTRLTVV.

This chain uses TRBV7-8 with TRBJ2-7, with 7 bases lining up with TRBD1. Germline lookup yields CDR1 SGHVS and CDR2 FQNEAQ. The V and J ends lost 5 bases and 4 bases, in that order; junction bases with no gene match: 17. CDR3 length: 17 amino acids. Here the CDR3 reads CASSPKRRDSVPYEQYF. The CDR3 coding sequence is TGTGCCAGCAGCCCGAAGCGCCGGGACAGCGTCCCTTACGAGCAGTACTTC.

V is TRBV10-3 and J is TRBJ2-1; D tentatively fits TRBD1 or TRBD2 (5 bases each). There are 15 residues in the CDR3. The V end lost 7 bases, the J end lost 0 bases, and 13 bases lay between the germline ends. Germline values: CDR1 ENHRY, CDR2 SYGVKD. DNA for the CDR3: TGTGCCATCAACCGGGGCGGGCGCTCCTACAATGAGCAGTTCTTC. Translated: CAINRGGRSYNEQFF.

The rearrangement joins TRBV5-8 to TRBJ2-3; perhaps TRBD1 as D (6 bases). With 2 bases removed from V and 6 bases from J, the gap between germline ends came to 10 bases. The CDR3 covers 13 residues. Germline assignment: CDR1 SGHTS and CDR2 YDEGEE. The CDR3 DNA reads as TGTGCCAGCAGCTTCAGGGGCAGGGATACGCAGTATTTT. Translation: CASSFRGRDTQYF.

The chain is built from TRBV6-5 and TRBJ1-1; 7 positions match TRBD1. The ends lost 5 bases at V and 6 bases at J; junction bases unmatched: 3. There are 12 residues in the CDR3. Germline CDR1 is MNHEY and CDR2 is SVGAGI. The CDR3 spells CASSLRGAEAFF. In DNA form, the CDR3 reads TGTGCCAGCAGTCTCAGGGGGGCTGAAGCTTTCTTT.

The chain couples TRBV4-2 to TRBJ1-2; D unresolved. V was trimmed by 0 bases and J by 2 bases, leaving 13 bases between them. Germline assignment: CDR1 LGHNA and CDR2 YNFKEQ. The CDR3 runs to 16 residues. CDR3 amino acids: CASSQDNRVANYGYTF. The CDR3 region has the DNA TGTGCCAGCAGCCAAGATAATCGCGTGGCAAACTATGGCTACACCTTC.

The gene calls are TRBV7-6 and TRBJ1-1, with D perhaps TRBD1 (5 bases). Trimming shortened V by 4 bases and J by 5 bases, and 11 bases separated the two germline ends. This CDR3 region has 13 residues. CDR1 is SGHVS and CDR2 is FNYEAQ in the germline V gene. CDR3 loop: CASSSLRQTEAFF. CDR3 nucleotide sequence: TGTGCCAGCAGCTCCCTTAGACAGACTGAAGCTTTCTTT.

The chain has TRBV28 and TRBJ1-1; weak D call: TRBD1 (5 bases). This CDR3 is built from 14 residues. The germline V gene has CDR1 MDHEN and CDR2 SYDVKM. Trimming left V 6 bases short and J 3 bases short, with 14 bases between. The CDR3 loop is CASSTPDSYTEAFF. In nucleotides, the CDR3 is TGTGCCAGCAGCACCCCCGACAGTTACACTGAAGCTTTCTTT.

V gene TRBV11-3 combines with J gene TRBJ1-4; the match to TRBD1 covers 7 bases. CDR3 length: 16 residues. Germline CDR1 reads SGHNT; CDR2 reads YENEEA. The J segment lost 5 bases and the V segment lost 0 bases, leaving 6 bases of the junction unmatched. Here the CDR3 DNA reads TGTGCCAGCAGCTTAGATCTGACAGGGAGGAATGAAAAACTGTTTTTT. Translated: CASSLDLTGRNEKLFF.

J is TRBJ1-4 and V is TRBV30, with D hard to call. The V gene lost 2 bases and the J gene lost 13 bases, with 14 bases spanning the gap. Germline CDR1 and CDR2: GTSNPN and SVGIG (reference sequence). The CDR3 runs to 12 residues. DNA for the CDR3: TGTGCCTGGAGTACCATCACGGGAGGACTGTTTTTT. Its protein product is CAWSTITGGLFF.

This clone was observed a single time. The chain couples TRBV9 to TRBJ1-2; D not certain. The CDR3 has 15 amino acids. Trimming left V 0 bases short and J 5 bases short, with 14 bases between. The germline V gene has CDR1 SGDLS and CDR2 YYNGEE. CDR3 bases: TGTGCCAGCAGCGTAGCTGTCATGAGTATGTATGGCTACACCTTC. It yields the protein CASSVAVMSMYGYTF. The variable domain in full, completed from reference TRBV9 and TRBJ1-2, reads DSGVTQTPKHLITATGQRVTLRCSPRSGDLSVYWYQQSLDQGLQFLIQYYNGEERAKGNILERFSAQQFPDLHSELNLSSLELGDSALYFCASSVAVMSMYGYTFGSGTRLTVV.

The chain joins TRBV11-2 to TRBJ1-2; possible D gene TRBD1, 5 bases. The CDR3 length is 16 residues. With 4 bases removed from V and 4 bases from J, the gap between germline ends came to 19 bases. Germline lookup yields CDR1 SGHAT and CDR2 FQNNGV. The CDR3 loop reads CASSSFREGAIYGYTF. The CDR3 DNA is TGTGCCAGCAGCTCCTTCCGGGAAGGGGCCATCTATGGCTACACCTTC.